These 26 T cell receptor beta chains came from one sample sequenced in a study of T cells in women clearing cervical HPV infection. Only in-frame clones appear in the TCRdb table, and some are missing; sequencing was by immunoSEQ multiplex PCR. The sample is made up of about 18,000 clones, and the top ten hold approximately 15% of it. Source material: blood buffy coat. The source of these receptors is a woman aged 18 to 75 with a cervical HPV16 infection that either progressed to CIN3+ or cleared (not recorded which).

Note on this clone: The sequenced fragment ends 3 residues before the CDR3 boundary, so the rest is inferred from the germline J gene. The J gene is TRBJ2-1, the V gene TRBV30; D tentatively reads TRBD1 or TRBD2 (5 bases each). Germline V lookup: CDR1 GTSNPN, CDR2 SVGIG (reference sequence). The CDR3 contains 12 residues. Trimming stripped 4 bases from V and 6 bases from J, with 10 bases between. CDR3 in amino acids: CAWTRGSNEQFF. CDR3 DNA, as far as it was read: TGTGCCTGGACGAGGGGCTCCAATGAG.

On this clone: The CDR3 extends 3 residues past the end of the read, so its final part is completed from the germline J gene. V and J are TRBV20-1 and TRBJ1-6, with 8 nucleotides matching TRBD1. Looked up from germline, CDR1 is DFQATT and CDR2 is SNEGSKA (reference sequence). Unmatched junction bases numbered 3, after V lost 3 bases and J lost 8 bases. The CDR3 is 13 residues long. Incomplete CDR3 DNA: TGCAGTGCTAGGGGGACAGGAGATTCACCC. It encodes CSARGTGDSP. The whole CDR3 is CSARGTGDSPLHF.

With respect to this clone: The CDR3 end is not reached by the read, which stops 3 residues before it; the germline J gene fills it in. The chain combines TRBV7-9 with TRBJ2-7; 7 bases agree with TRBD2. The CDR3 length is 15 residues. V shed 7 bases, J shed 0 bases, and the junction held 9 bases outside the gene matches. Germline values: CDR1 SEHNR, CDR2 FQNEAQ (reference sequence). The CDR3 bases that were read are TGTGCCAGCATCCAGTTGCTAGCGGACTCCTACGAG. Residues: CASIQLLADSYE. The complete CDR3 protein is CASIQLLADSYEQYF.

For this clone: The read halts 3 residues ahead of the CDR3 end, with the missing end drawn from the germline J gene. The rearrangement links TRBV2 to TRBJ1-1; 7 bases are shared with TRBD1. Per germline, CDR1 SNHLY and CDR2 FYNNEI. The CDR3 runs to 14 residues. With V trimmed by 4 bases and J by 5 bases, 7 bases remained unmatched. The sequenced CDR3 bases are TGTGCCAGCAGTGGGGGACAGCTTGGGACTGAA. This gives the protein CASSGGQLGTE. The whole CDR3 reads CASSGGQLGTEAFF.

Concerning this clone: Sequencing ends 3 residues short of the CDR3 end; the germline J gene provides the rest. V and J are TRBV9 and TRBJ2-2; 9 bases agree with TRBD1. J gave up 5 bases and V 4 bases, and 9 bases lay outside the gene matches. Germline loops: CDR1 SGDLS, CDR2 YYNGEE. The length of the CDR3 is 16 residues. CDR3 amino acids: CASSPSGQGLTGELFF. The sequenced part of the CDR3 DNA is TGTGCCAGCAGCCCCTCGGGACAGGGCTTAACCGGGGAG.

About this clone: The sequenced fragment ends 3 residues before the CDR3 boundary, so the rest is inferred from the germline J gene. The chain has TRBV19 and TRBJ2-6; D is possibly TRBD2 (7 bases). CDR1 and CDR2 (germline): LNHDA, SQIVND (reference sequence). V was clipped by 9 bases and J by 4 bases, with 19 bases between them. The CDR3 contains 16 residues. This chain's CDR3 is CASTRGGGSGANVLTF. The CDR3 bases that were read are TGTGCCAGCACAAGGGGGGGTGGGAGCGGGGCCAACGTC.

Details on this clone: The CDR3 end lies 3 residues beyond the end of the read and is filled in from the germline J gene. The chain recombines TRBV12-3 or TRBV12-4 with TRBJ2-1; maybe TRBD2 (7 bases). V lost 2 bases and J lost 6, with 17 bases in between. The length of the CDR3 is 16 residues. CDR3 DNA (partial): TGTGCCAGCAGTTTAAATTGGGGGGGGGCTAGCAATGAG. Translation gives CASSLNWGGASNE. The full CDR3 protein is CASSLNWGGASNEQFF.

For this clone: The CDR3 extends 3 residues past the end of the read, so its final part is completed from the germline J gene. This rearrangement joins TRBV20-1 to TRBJ2-3; TRBD2 agrees at 11 bases. This CDR3 is built from 17 residues. The junction had 7 bases not matched to a gene; V was cut back by 0 bases and J by 2 bases. Germline V gene lookup returns CDR1 DFQATT and CDR2 SNEGSKA (reference sequence). The CDR3 sequence is CSARDLLLAGATDTQYF. The DNA read from the CDR3 is TGCAGTGCTAGAGATCTCTTACTAGCGGGGGCCACAGATACG.

With regard to this clone: The CDR3 end is not reached by the read, which stops 3 residues before it; the germline J gene fills it in. The chain combines TRBV5-1 with TRBJ2-7; 7 positions match TRBD1. J lost 3 bases, V lost 0 bases, and 6 bases had no gene match. Germline assignment: CDR1 SGHRS and CDR2 YFSETQ. The CDR3 runs to 15 residues. CDR3 in amino acids: CASSLGQGGGYEQYF. CDR3 DNA (partial): TGCGCCAGCAGCTTGGGACAGGGCGGCGGCTACGAG.

In the case of this clone: The read ends 3 residues before the CDR3 terminus; that terminus is restored from the germline J gene. The rearrangement joins TRBV6-4 to TRBJ2-1; 7 nucleotides agree with TRBD1. Germline V lookup: CDR1 MRHNA, CDR2 SNTAGT. This CDR3 is built from 15 residues. The J segment lost 9 bases and the V segment lost 5 bases, leaving 13 bases of the junction unmatched. CDR3 sequence reads: CASSLLTGAASEQFF. The CDR3 bases that were read are TGTGCCAGCAGTTTACTTACAGGGGCGGCGAGTGAG.

Partial CDR3 DNA: TGCGCCAGCAGTGAACAGAACAATGAG. Translation: CASSEQNNE. The CDR3 in its entirety is CASSEQNNEQFF. The rearrangement uses TRBV10-2 and TRBJ2-1, with D uncertain. The sequence runs out 3 residues before the end of the CDR3; the remainder is reconstructed from the germline J gene. Germline CDR1 and CDR2: WSHSY and SAAADI. The CDR3 spans 12 residues. The V and J ends lost 3 bases and 5 bases respectively, with 5 bases between them.

As to this clone: Relative to the germline gene, one junction end is altered; a read error may explain this. The read terminates 3 residues before the CDR3 end, so the remaining end is supplied by the germline J gene. The V call is TRBV4-2, the J call TRBJ2-3, with D perhaps matching TRBD2 (6 bases). Germline-derived CDR1 and CDR2 are LGHNA and YNFKEQ. The CDR3 runs 18 residues. The CDR3 protein is CASSRGLGGWRETDTQYF. The CDR3 bases that were read are TGCGCCAGCAGCCGAGGCCTGGGGGGTTGGAGAGAGACAGATACG.

Of note for this clone: The read halts 3 residues ahead of the CDR3 end, with the missing end drawn from the germline J gene. The chain carries TRBV20-1 and TRBJ1-5; 7 bases align to TRBD1. V dropped 3 bases and J dropped 6; count of bases not matched to a gene: 8. The CDR3 runs to 14 residues. CDR1 and CDR2 (germline): DFQATT, SNEGSKA (reference sequence). The CDR3 loop is CSASGDSGSQPQHF. The part of the CDR3 DNA that was read is TGCAGTGCTAGTGGGGACAGTGGTAGTCAGCCC.

About this clone itself: The read ends 3 residues early relative to the CDR3; the germline J gene fills the gap. The chain employs TRBV5-1 and TRBJ2-2, with a weak D call TRBD2 (5 bases). CDR1 and CDR2 from the germline V gene are SGHRS and YFSETQ. Trimming took off 4 bases at V and 4 bases at J, with 17 bases between the two ends. CDR3 length: 16 amino acids. This chain's CDR3 is CASSRYAGLSTGELFF. Incomplete CDR3 DNA: TGCGCCAGCAGCCGATATGCTGGACTTAGCACCGGGGAG. The variable domain in full, with the rest retrieved from reference TRBV5-1 and TRBJ2-2, is KAGVTQTPRYLIKTRGQQVTLSCSPISGHRSVSWYQQTPGQGLQFLFEYFSETQRNKGNFPGRFSGRQFSNSRSEMNVSTLELGDSALYLCASSRYAGLSTGELFFGEGSRLTVL.

In the case of this clone: Read data end 3 residues before the CDR3 end; the end is taken from the germline J gene. The chain uses TRBV6-1 and TRBJ2-7, with 7 bases aligning to TRBD1. Germline V gene data show CDR1 as MNHNS and CDR2 as SASEGT. The trim removed 0 bases at V and 2 bases at J, leaving 4 bases unmatched. This CDR3 is 15 amino acids long. The sequenced CDR3 bases are TGTGCCAGCAGTGAAGCAAGGACAGGACCCTACGAG. Its translation is CASSEARTGPYE. The entire CDR3 sequence reads CASSEARTGPYEQYF.

In regard to this clone: Sequencing ends 3 residues short of the CDR3 end; the germline J gene provides the rest. The sample has other DNA sequences that encode this CDR3 too. The rearrangement links TRBV20-1 to TRBJ1-3; D may be TRBD1 (6 bases). CDR3 size: 15 residues. Germline V CDR1 and CDR2: DFQATT, SNEGSKA (reference sequence). V lost 4 bases, J lost 2 bases, and 15 bases lay in between. The CDR3 reads CSAKKQGGAGNTIYF. Incomplete CDR3 DNA: TGCAGTGCTAAAAAGCAAGGGGGGGCTGGAAACACC.

As to this clone: The read falls 3 residues short of the CDR3 end, and the missing part is taken from the germline J gene. J is TRBJ1-1 and V is TRBV23-1; D remains ambiguous. TRBV23-1 is placed among ORFs of uncertain function. The CDR3 consists of 16 residues. The ends were cut back, 0 bases at V and 5 bases at J, with 16 bases in the middle. This CDR3 reads CASSQSITNSLTEAFF. CDR3 DNA, as far as it was read: TGCGCCAGCAGTCAATCGATCACAAACAGTCTTACTGAA.

Comments on this clone: The read ends 3 residues early relative to the CDR3; the germline J gene fills the gap. The chain links TRBV5-1 to TRBJ2-1, with TRBD2 matching over 12 bases. V shed 0 bases and J 5 bases; nucleotides not matched to a gene: 12. The CDR3 sequence is 19 residues long. The germline gives CDR1 SGHRS, CDR2 YFSETQ. The CDR3 loop is CASSLVPGGGLAGNNEQFF. The CDR3 bases that were read are TGCGCCAGCAGCTTGGTGCCCGGGGGCGGACTAGCGGGAAACAATGAG.

In regard to this clone: Compared with germline, one end of the junction differs, possibly owing to a read error. The read halts 3 residues ahead of the CDR3 end, with the missing end drawn from the germline J gene. The V gene is TRBV5-5, the J gene TRBJ2-7, with a weak D call TRBD1 (5 bases). Germline V gives CDR1 SGHKS, CDR2 YYEKEE (reference sequence). The CDR3 extends over 14 amino acids. The DNA read from the CDR3 is TGTGCCAGCAGCTTTGACAGCGCATCCTCCGAG. It translates to CASSFDSASSE. The whole CDR3 is CASSFDSASSEQYF.

A remark on this clone: Read data end 3 residues before the CDR3 end; the end is taken from the germline J gene. The rearrangement uses TRBV30 and TRBJ2-7, with 7 bases that match TRBD1. This CDR3 region has 16 residues. The germline gives CDR1 GTSNPN, CDR2 SVGIG (reference sequence). With 8 bases clipped from V and 0 bases from J, the junction kept 16 bases outside the gene matches. The covered CDR3 bases are TGTGCCGGGAACCTATACCACCGGGACAGCTCCTACGAG. Protein product: CAGNLYHRDSSYE. The full-length CDR3 reads as CAGNLYHRDSSYEQYF.

Remarks on this clone: Read data end 3 residues before the CDR3 end; the end is taken from the germline J gene. The chain combines TRBV13 with TRBJ2-7; D is perhaps TRBD1 (6 bases). The CDR3 runs 15 residues. The germline gives CDR1 PRHDT, CDR2 FYEKMQ (reference sequence). V shed 5 bases and J shed 3 bases, with 17 bases lying between them. The sequenced CDR3 bases are TGTGCCAGCAGCGAAGGCAGGGGAAATCTCTACGAG. Encoded protein: CASSEGRGNLYE. The CDR3, in full, reads CASSEGRGNLYEQYF. Using reference TRBV13 and TRBJ2-7 for the parts outside the CDR3, the full variable domain is AAGVIQSPRHLIKEKRETATLKCYPIPRHDTVYWYQQGPGQDPQFLISFYEKMQSDKGSIPDRFSAQQFSDYHSELNMSSLELGDSALYFCASSEGRGNLYEQYFGPGTRLTVT.

In the case of this clone: At one boundary the junction diverges from the germline segment, which might be a read error. The CDR3 extends 3 residues past the end of the read, so its final part is completed from the germline J gene. The rearrangement joins TRBV5-1 to TRBJ2-5, with 8 bases aligning to TRBD2. The CDR3 is 15 amino acids. The V gene's germline CDR1 is SGHRS and CDR2 YFSETQ. CDR3 amino acids: CVSAAGGPYQETQYF. The covered CDR3 bases are TGCGTCAGCGCTGCGGGGGGACCGTACCAAGAGACC. Full variable domain (rest looked up from reference TRBV5-1 and TRBJ2-5): KAGVTQTPRYLIKTRGQQVTLSCSPISGHRSVSWYQQTPGQGLQFLFEYFSETQRNKGNFPGRFSGRQFSNSRSEMNVSTLELGDSALYLCVSAAGGPYQETQYFGPGTRLLVL.

Of note for this clone: Its ends do not fully match the called genes, so a read error is possible. The missing CDR3 end, 3 residues past where the read stops, is filled in from the germline J gene. This rearrangement joins TRBV4-2 to TRBJ2-3, with no clear D. The CDR3 loop spans 13 amino acids. CDR1 LGHNA and CDR2 YNFKEQ come from the germline V gene. The CDR3 here is CASSQSVTDTQYF. CDR3 DNA, as far as it was read: TGCGCCAGCAGCCAATCGGTGACAGATACG.

Note on this clone: The DNA ends 3 residues before the CDR3 does, and the rest of the CDR3 is filled in from the germline J gene. V usage is TRBV19 and J usage is TRBJ1-2; 7 nucleotides match TRBD1. This CDR3 has 15 amino acids. Trimming at V came to 3 bases and at J to 1 base, leaving 5 bases not matched to a gene. Per germline, CDR1 LNHDA and CDR2 SQIVND (reference sequence). The CDR3 DNA, read in part, is TGTGCCAGTAGTATGACAGGGAGTATTAACTATGGC. Its protein is CASSMTGSINYG. The CDR3 reads in full as CASSMTGSINYGYTF.

Note on this clone: The read is 3 residues too short to cover the CDR3 end, so that end is filled in from the germline J gene. The chain employs TRBV5-8 and TRBJ1-2; D call uncertain. With 6 bases removed from V and 4 bases from J, the gap between germline ends came to 19 bases. The CDR3 extends over 15 amino acids. From germline, CDR1 is SGHTS and CDR2 YDEGEE. Incomplete CDR3 DNA: TGTGCCAGCAAAGAGACACAGATGACGTTCTATGGC. Encoded protein: CASKETQMTFYG. In full, the CDR3 is CASKETQMTFYGYTF.

The CDR3 spells CSVKRQGGGNTIYF. The sequenced part of the CDR3 DNA is TGCAGCGTCAAAAGACAGGGGGGAGGAAACACC. V gene TRBV29-1 combines with J gene TRBJ1-3; TRBD1 aligns across 9 bases. The sequence runs out 3 residues before the end of the CDR3; the remainder is reconstructed from the germline J gene. The CDR3 consists of 14 residues. CDR1 is SQVTM and CDR2 is ANQGSEA in the germline V gene. J was trimmed by 4 bases and V by 6 bases; bases with no gene match: 7.